Described below is a single T cell receptor (beta chain) sequence and its context. The antigen remains unidentified. Researchers ran the PCR with 60 Vbeta and 13 Jbeta primers. The repertoire was sequenced with immunoSEQ multiplex PCR; TCRdb's copy has only in-frame clones and lacks some. The sample features tens of thousands of clones, with about 1.1% in its top ten. These data come from a study of cytomegalovirus exposure and HLA in healthy donors. The wider study: Among the 370 or so donors who were genotyped, roughly 86% fell in the genetic ancestry cluster that is associated with self-reported Caucasian donors. Study observations and caveats: It emerged from a later analysis that several of the most significant clusters appeared to be linked to common viral pathogens. Certain indistinguishable V segments, among them TRBV6-2 and TRBV6-3, were excluded. Specificity of three CMV-associated chains for CMV antigens was verified in vitro.

This CDR3 comprises 15 residues. Germline V lookup: CDR1 MNHNS, CDR2 SASEGT. J gave up 3 bases and V 4 bases, and 9 bases lay outside the gene matches. Sequenced sample: PBMCs. The source of this sequence is a woman between 25 and 40 years old in good health and CMV-seronegative. V usage is TRBV6-1 and J usage is TRBJ2-7; TRBD2 matches at 7 bases. CDR3 region: CASSGGAGAGYEQYF. CDR3 sequence (DNA): TGTGCCAGCAGTGGTGGGGCGGGAGCTGGCTACGAGCAGTACTTC.